What follows are 2 T cell receptor beta chains derived from one specimen sequenced in a study of cytomegalovirus exposure and HLA in healthy donors. Both 60 Vbeta primers and 13 Jbeta primers went into the PCR. Measured with immunoSEQ multiplex PCR; TCRdb has only the in-frame clones, and not every one. The repertoire holds about 87,000 clones, with under 9% as singletons. Material for sequencing was PBMCs. All receptors derive from a man aged 45-60 years in good health and CMV-seronegative.

The rearrangement joins TRBV10-3 to TRBJ2-5; D gene unclear. This CDR3 is built from 14 residues. V gave up 6 bases and J gave up 2 bases, with 13 bases separating them. Germline CDR1 ENHRY, CDR2 SYGVKD. The CDR3 here is CAISDRLDQETQYF. CDR3 sequence (DNA): TGTGCCATCAGCGATCGACTTGATCAAGAGACCCAGTACTTC.

The rearrangement joins TRBV2 to TRBJ1-1, with D perhaps matching TRBD1 (5 bases). Germline V gives CDR1 SNHLY, CDR2 FYNNEI. The ends were cut back, 7 bases at V and 4 bases at J, with 13 bases in the middle. The CDR3 spans 13 residues. The CDR3 loop is CASNDRTATEAFF. As DNA, the CDR3 is TGTGCCAGCAACGACAGAACAGCCACTGAAGCTTTCTTT.